This TCR beta chain was documented in a study of T cells expressing NK-cell markers. The germline gives CDR1 ENHRY, CDR2 SYGVKD. The CDR3 is 14 amino acids. TCRdb reprocessed the 5' RACE reads and keeps a single row for each CDR3 protein, giving no DNA. The table for this sample gives approximately 460,000 distinct CDR3 sequences. The sample consisted of blood T cells: a sorted CD56 or NKG2C T cell subset, CD4+ or CD8+ T cells, or bulk PBMC T cells (not recorded which). The receptor's source is a woman aged 18 to 69 in good health. The gene calls are TRBV10-3 and TRBJ2-7; without DNA, the TCRdb call of TRBD2 cannot be checked. CDR3 region: CAIRRLAALYEQYF.